This entry concerns a single T cell receptor beta chain. The sample originates from a study of blood T cell repertoires in COVID-19. For the study at large: Acute and convalescent COVID-19 samples came from the United States, Italy and Spain. PBMCs, B-cell-depleted T cells, or T cells were the source of the cDNA or gDNA that made up the material.

V trimming: 5 bases; J trimming: 6 bases; junction bases outside the gene matches: 10. Germline V gene lookup returns CDR1 SGHTA and CDR2 FQGNSA. CDR3 length equals 15 residues. Original methodology: For nucleated cells, counts were estimated from reference gene primer amplification. Profiled with immunoSEQ multiplex PCR; TCRdb holds only in-frame clones, not every one. V and J calls and clone size are given by that table; D and trimming were obtained from the DNA. The table records about 130,000 clones, approximately 85% of them present only once. The origin of this receptor is a human donor in a cohort sampled during active COVID-19. The sequencing sample was made of peripheral blood. The chain employs TRBV7-2 and TRBJ2-1, with 7 positions matching TRBD2. CDR3 amino acids: CASSLGFREVNEQFF. In DNA, the CDR3 is TGTGCCAGCAGCCTAGGGTTTCGGGAGGTCAATGAGCAGTTCTTC. Variable domain in full (rest from reference TRBV7-2 and TRBJ2-1): GAGVSQSPSNKVTEKGKDVELRCDPISGHTALYWYRQSLGQGLEFLIYFQGNSAPDKSGLPSDRFSAERTGGSVSTLTIQRTQQEDSAVYLCASSLGFREVNEQFFGPGTRLTVL.